This TCR beta chain was recorded in a study of identifying expanded T cells in peripheral blood. Study-wide results and limits: Differentially abundant clones: approximately 1.3 between replicates, approximately 15 at roughly 13 days, 19 to 20 at four.

Collection occurred without any documented infections or immune events in donors. Some clones are missing from TCRdb's copy, which holds only in-frame ones; the method was immunoSEQ multiplex PCR. The sample consists of 100,000 to 110,000 clones, 88% of them appearing once. A word on this clone: Antigen unknown.

Material: blood. This receptor was obtained from a person aged 18 to 70 in good health.

This CDR3 reads CASSRGGDTEAFF. CDR3 sequence (DNA): TGTGCCAGCAGCCGGGGGGGCGACACTGAAGCTTTCTTT. V usage is TRBV4-2 and J usage is TRBJ1-1, with D perhaps matching TRBD1 (6 bases). Germline V gives CDR1 LGHNA, CDR2 YNFKEQ. V lost 4 bases to trimming and J lost 3 bases, with 9 bases between them. The CDR3 contains 13 residues.